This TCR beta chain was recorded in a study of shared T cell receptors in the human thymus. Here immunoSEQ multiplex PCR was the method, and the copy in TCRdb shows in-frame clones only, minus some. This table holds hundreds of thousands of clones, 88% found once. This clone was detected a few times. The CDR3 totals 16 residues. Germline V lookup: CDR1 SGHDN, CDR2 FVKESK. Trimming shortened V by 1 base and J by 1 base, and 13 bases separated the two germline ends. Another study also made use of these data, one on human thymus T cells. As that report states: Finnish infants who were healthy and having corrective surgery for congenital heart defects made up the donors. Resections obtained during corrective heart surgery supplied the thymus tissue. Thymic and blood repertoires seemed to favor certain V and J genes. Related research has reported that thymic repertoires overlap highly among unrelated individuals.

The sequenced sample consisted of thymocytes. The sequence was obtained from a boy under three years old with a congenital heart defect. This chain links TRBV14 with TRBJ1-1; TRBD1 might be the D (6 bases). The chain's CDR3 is CASSQGRDTRNTEAFF. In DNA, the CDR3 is TGTGCCAGCAGCCAAGGAAGGGACACCCGGAACACTGAAGCTTTCTTT.